This T cell receptor (beta chain) originates from a study of blood T cells in healthy people across ages. V was clipped by 8 bases and J by 8 bases; unmatched bases: 10. CDR1 is SNHLY, CDR2 FYNNEI, per germline. This CDR3 has 13 amino acids. Primers used in a second PCR of roughly 6 to 11 cycles were a sample-barcoded 5' primer and a J-beta primer mix. Each cDNA molecule was tagged by a template-switch adaptor that had 12 random nucleotides. MiXCR, run by TCRdb on the 5' RACE reads, gives a single entry per CDR3 protein. Of 650,000 to 800,000 distinct CDR3 sequences in the sample, roughly 44% were seen once.

The rearrangement links TRBV2 to TRBJ2-3; 7 bases are a match to TRBD2. Specimen: blood. The sequence came from a man in his sixties in good health. DNA of the CDR3: TGTGCCAGCCGCGGGAGTCTATGGGGTACGCAGTATTTT. It codes for CASRGSLWGTQYF.